Included here is one TCR beta chain sequence, with context. Antigen unknown. Method: immunoSEQ multiplex PCR; TCRdb's copy keeps in-frame clones and lacks some. This sample carries over 40,000 clones, 81% of them seen once, and the ten largest clones take 4.7%. The sample originates from a study of a mutant IDH1 vaccine in newly diagnosed glioma. Time point denoted: week 35, safety follow-up. Each dose of the vaccine consisted of 300 ug of mutant IDH1 20-mer peptide, with topical imiquimod. The receptor was derived from a woman aged 40 to 50 with glioma. Some clones in this sample may be carry-over from other donors' samples. Sequenced material: PBMCs, taken from a glioma patient whose treatment included an IDH1 peptide vaccine.

CDR3 bases: TGTGCCAGTAGTATTAGAGACCCATCGGGTGGCTACACCTTC. Residues: CASSIRDPSGGYTF. The chain carries TRBV19 and TRBJ1-2; D is unresolved. This CDR3 is built from 14 residues. The V gene lost 3 bases and the J gene lost 7 bases, with 15 bases spanning the gap. The germline V gene has CDR1 LNHDA and CDR2 SQIVND (reference sequence).